These 8 T cell receptor beta chains were sequenced from one sample in a study of a mutant IDH1 vaccine in newly diagnosed glioma. Repertoires were generated with immunoSEQ multiplex PCR, while TCRdb's copy carries only in-frame clones and drops some. Of about 82,000 clones in the sample, roughly 85% were seen once. These receptors are not linked to any known antigen. Specified time point: week 23, last vaccination. Topical imiquimod accompanied each vaccine dose, which consisted of 300 ug of mutant IDH1 20-mer peptide. The starting material was PBMCs, obtained from a glioma patient whose treatment included an IDH1 peptide vaccine. The receptors were gathered from a man aged 25 to 40 with glioma. Some clones in this sample may be carry-over from other donors' samples.

The chain carries TRBV5-4 and TRBJ2-7; D gene uncertain. The V end lost 0 bases, the J end lost 4 bases, and 8 bases lay between the germline ends. Germline CDR1 SGHNT, CDR2 YYREEE (reference sequence). CDR3 size: 13 residues. Here the CDR3 DNA reads TGTGCCAGCAGCTTGGGAGGCAGATACGAGCAGTACTTC. It yields the protein CASSLGGRYEQYF.

This chain uses TRBV29-1 with TRBJ2-3; 9 positions agree with TRBD2. Germline loops: CDR1 SQVTM, CDR2 ANQGSEA. The CDR3 totals 15 residues. V gave up 4 bases and J gave up 3 bases; unmatched junction bases: 8. CDR3 nucleotide sequence: TGCAGCGTTGGGGCTAGCGGGATATGGACAGATACGCAGTATTTT. Its translation is CSVGASGIWTDTQYF.

This clone occurred a few times. This chain uses TRBV11-2 with TRBJ1-1; D is undetermined. The CDR3 totals 11 residues. The V gene lost 3 bases and the J gene lost 4 bases, with 3 bases spanning the gap. Germline values: CDR1 SGHAT, CDR2 FQNNGV. CDR3 sequence reads: CASSFSTEAFF. In DNA, the CDR3 is TGTGCCAGCAGCTTTAGCACTGAAGCTTTCTTT.

The chain couples TRBV27 to TRBJ2-1, with 8 bases fitting TRBD1. The CDR3 runs to 18 residues. Germline trimming cut 0 bases from V and 2 bases from J; bases unmatched to any gene: 9. Germline assignment: CDR1 MNHEY and CDR2 SMNVEV (reference sequence). The CDR3 sequence is CASSLSGDRPQPYNEQFF. The CDR3 region has the DNA TGTGCCAGCAGTTTATCGGGGGACAGGCCTCAACCCTACAATGAGCAGTTCTTC.

The J gene is TRBJ1-5, the V gene TRBV15; the D is unclear. Germline V gene data show CDR1 as LNHNV and CDR2 as YYDKDF (reference sequence). V lost 1 base and J lost 6, with 4 bases in between. CDR3 length equals 12 residues. Written as DNA, the CDR3 is TGTGCCACCAGCAGAGGTGGTCAGCCCCAGCATTTT. Amino acid sequence: CATSRGGQPQHF.

The V call is TRBV19, the J call TRBJ2-5; TRBD2 is a possible D gene (7 bases). The germline CDR1 and CDR2 sequences are LNHDA and SQIVND (reference sequence). V gave up 6 bases and J gave up 5 bases, with 22 bases separating them. The CDR3 sequence is 16 residues long. The CDR3 region is CASSPTLGGGGETQYF. CDR3 nucleotide sequence: TGTGCCAGTAGCCCTACTTTAGGGGGGGGAGGCGAGACCCAGTACTTC.

The V and J genes are TRBV11-2 and TRBJ2-7; maybe TRBD1 (6 bases). CDR3 length: 14 residues. The germline V gene has CDR1 SGHAT and CDR2 FQNNGV. V was clipped by 4 bases and J by 0 bases, with 10 bases between them. CDR3 nucleotides: TGTGCCAGCAGCTGGGGGCCGTCCTCCTACGAGCAGTACTTC. It encodes CASSWGPSSYEQYF.

CDR3 nucleotides: TGTGCCAGTAGGTCAGGGCGCCTCGGAGAGACCCAGTACTTC. Protein product: CASRSGRLGETQYF. This chain joins TRBV19 and TRBJ2-5; D possibly corresponds to TRBD1 (5 bases). Trimming took 6 bases from V and 4 from J, leaving 15 bases between them. This CDR3 region has 14 residues. The germline gives CDR1 LNHDA, CDR2 SQIVND (reference sequence).